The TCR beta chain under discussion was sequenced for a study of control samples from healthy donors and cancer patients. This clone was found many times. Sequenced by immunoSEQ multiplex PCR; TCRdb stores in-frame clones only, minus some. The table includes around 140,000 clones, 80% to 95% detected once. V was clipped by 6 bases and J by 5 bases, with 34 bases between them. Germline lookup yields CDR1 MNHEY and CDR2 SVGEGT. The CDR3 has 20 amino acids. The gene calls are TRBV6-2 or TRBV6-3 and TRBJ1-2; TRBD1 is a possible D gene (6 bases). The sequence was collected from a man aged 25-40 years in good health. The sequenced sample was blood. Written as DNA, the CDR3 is TGTGCCAGCAGCAGTCTCGGGGGACACGGAAACTTTTCGAAAGTATATGGCTACACCTTC. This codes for CASSSLGGHGNFSKVYGYTF.